This TCR beta chain was found in a study of T cell responses to AZD1222 COVID-19 vaccine. Study-wide results and caveats: Dominant at 160-218 and 743-854, vaccine-associated CD4 TCRs also spanned spike. Breadth and depth of Spike-specific TCRs rose after two AZD1222 doses. Nearly half of unique spike-specific TCRs reportedly avoided B.1.351 and B.1.1.7 mutated regions.

The table came from immunoSEQ multiplex PCR; TCRdb's copy has only in-frame clones and leaves some out. This table holds 200,000 to 250,000 clones, approximately 94% found once. With regard to this clone: Antigen specificity is unknown.

The CDR3 sequence is 15 residues long. Losses at the gene ends were 6 bases for V and 1 base for J; bases not matched to a gene: 7. Germline CDR1 reads SGHDT; CDR2 reads YYEEEE. The source was peripheral blood, collected on day 0 of MenACWY control vaccination. The clonotype was recovered from an adult in good health. The chain recombines TRBV5-6 with TRBJ1-1; TRBD1 agrees at 9 bases. CDR3 DNA sequence: TGTGCCAGCACCCTACCGGGACAGGGGAACACTGAAGCTTTCTTT. Translated: CASTLPGQGNTEAFF.